Sequencing of this T cell receptor (beta chain) was carried out in a study of cytomegalovirus exposure and HLA in healthy donors. Whole-study findings and limits: TCR beta chains associated with HLA were, in a later analysis, more clonally expanded than equally common others. A later analysis linked 15,000 to 20,000 TCR beta sequences to HLA alleles at 0.05 false discovery rate.

The CDR3 is made up of 13 amino acids. Trimming at V came to 3 bases and at J to 6 bases, leaving 3 bases not matched to a gene. The germline gives CDR1 SEHNR, CDR2 FQNEAQ (reference sequence). As to this clone: What it binds is unknown.

PCR amplification relied on 60 Vbeta primers (plus 13 Jbeta primers). The method was immunoSEQ multiplex PCR; TCRdb's version includes in-frame clones alone and lacks a portion of them. The sample holds 90,000 to 150,000 clones, about three quarters seen once. The chain couples TRBV7-9 to TRBJ2-7; 9 bases are shared with TRBD1. Input material: PBMCs. The origin of this receptor is a woman aged 35 to 49 in good health and CMV-seropositive. The CDR3 region has the DNA TGTGCCAGCAGCTTTGGGACAGGGCTCGAGCAGTACTTC. Protein: CASSFGTGLEQYF.